This T cell receptor beta chain is from a study of OX40 agonist ivuxolimab in advanced cancers. The wider study: Patients were infused with ivuxolimab every 2 weeks at 0.01 to 10 mg/kg.

TCRdb's copy holds only in-frame clones and misses some; the assay was immunoSEQ multiplex PCR. The repertoire holds 75,000 to 95,000 clones, with more than 80% as singletons. This specimen consisted of CD4+ or CD8+ T cells sorted from blood, obtained in a trial of the OX40 agonist ivuxolimab. This TCR derives from an adult with an advanced solid tumor such as melanoma, head and neck, liver or kidney cancer.

CDR3 in amino acids: CASSLNRDYGYTF. The CDR3 region has the DNA TGTGCCAGCAGCTTAAACAGGGACTATGGCTACACCTTC. The chain uses TRBV5-4 and TRBJ1-2; TRBD1 is a possible D gene (6 bases). Trimming took 2 bases from V and 3 from J, leaving 8 bases between them. Germline loops: CDR1 SGHNT, CDR2 YYREEE (reference sequence). The CDR3 length is 13 residues. The full variable domain, rest sourced from reference TRBV5-4 and TRBJ1-2, is ETGVTQSPTHLIKTRGQQVTLRCSSQSGHNTVSWYQQALGQGPQFIFQYYREEENGRGNFPPRFSGLQFPNYSSELNVNALELDDSALYLCASSLNRDYGYTFGSGTRLTVV.